This is a list of T cell receptor beta chains from one sample in a study of vaccination effects on CD4 cells after COVID-19. Antigens for these TCRs are unknown. Using immunoSEQ multiplex PCR, the repertoire was profiled, and TCRdb retains in-frame clones only, with some absent. This table has some 24,000 clones, roughly 80% appearing once. Here the sequenced sample was CD4+ T cells from PBMCs cultured with HCoV-NL63 spike peptides, taken after COVID-19 vaccination. All receptors come from a human donor who received a COVID-19 vaccine. CDR3s include the opening cysteine and the closing phenylalanine or tryptophan. Each record gives: clone size, D gene, V gene, J gene, CDR3 protein, CDR3 DNA. A D gene is named only where the DNA matches it firmly. Some rows mark clone size as missing; the rest say once, few, many or name a class of expanded clone.

abundance: NA; d_gene: NA; v_gene: TRBV2; j_gene: TRBJ2-1; CDR3aa: CASTLYNEQFF; CDR3nt: TGTGCCAGCACCCTCTACAATGAGCAGTTCTTC
abundance: NA; d_gene: NA; v_gene: TRBV27; j_gene: TRBJ1-5; CDR3aa: CASSLFPSSLGQPQHF; CDR3nt: TGTGCCAGCAGTTTATTCCCCTCCTCGCTTGGACAGCCCCAGCATTTT
abundance: few; d_gene: NA; v_gene: TRBV11-2; j_gene: TRBJ2-7; CDR3aa: CASSLDWTVNYEQYF; CDR3nt: TGTGCCAGCAGCTTAGATTGGACGGTAAACTACGAGCAGTACTTC
abundance: NA; d_gene: TRBD1; v_gene: TRBV7-2; j_gene: TRBJ2-2; CDR3aa: CASSFPDRRRGGELFF; CDR3nt: TGTGCCAGCAGCTTTCCGGACAGGAGAAGGGGCGGGGAGCTGTTTTTT
abundance: NA; d_gene: NA; v_gene: TRBV7-3; j_gene: TRBJ1-2; CDR3aa: CASSLSVRDGYTF; CDR3nt: TGTGCCAGCAGCTTGAGTGTAAGGGATGGCTACACCTTC
abundance: NA; d_gene: NA; v_gene: TRBV5-1; j_gene: TRBJ2-1; CDR3aa: CASSLSGNNEQFF; CDR3nt: TGCGCCAGCAGCTTGTCCGGAAACAATGAGCAGTTCTTC
abundance: NA; d_gene: NA; v_gene: TRBV6-2/TRBV6-3; j_gene: TRBJ1-2; CDR3aa: CASSSTGYYGYTF; CDR3nt: TGTGCCAGCAGCTCCACAGGGTACTATGGCTACACCTTC
abundance: few; d_gene: TRBD1; v_gene: TRBV3-1/TRBV3-2; j_gene: TRBJ1-1; CDR3aa: CATGQASRNTEAFF; CDR3nt: TGTGCCACTGGACAGGCCAGCCGGAACACTGAAGCTTTCTTT
abundance: few; d_gene: TRBD2; v_gene: TRBV7-7; j_gene: TRBJ2-1; CDR3aa: CASSLGAGGRFEQFF; CDR3nt: TGTGCTAGCAGCTTAGGGGCGGGAGGGCGGTTTGAGCAGTTCTTC
abundance: NA; d_gene: TRBD1; v_gene: TRBV6-6; j_gene: TRBJ2-7; CDR3aa: CASSRDSPSSYEQYF; CDR3nt: TGTGCCAGCAGCCGGGACAGTCCGAGCTCCTACGAGCAGTACTTC
abundance: NA; d_gene: TRBD2; v_gene: TRBV4-1; j_gene: TRBJ2-1; CDR3aa: CASSQEGLAGPYNEQFF; CDR3nt: TGCGCCAGCAGCCAAGAGGGACTAGCGGGGCCGTACAATGAGCAGTTCTTC
abundance: few; d_gene: NA; v_gene: TRBV19; j_gene: TRBJ2-7; CDR3aa: CASSTAGTRLDEQYF; CDR3nt: TGTGCCAGTAGTACGGCCGGGACCAGGTTAGACGAGCAGTACTTC
abundance: NA; d_gene: NA; v_gene: TRBV4-3; j_gene: TRBJ1-1; CDR3aa: CASSPGRTEAFF; CDR3nt: TGCGCCAGCAGCCCAGGGAGGACTGAAGCTTTCTTT
abundance: few; d_gene: NA; v_gene: TRBV7-9; j_gene: TRBJ2-7; CDR3aa: CASSRSSYEQYF; CDR3nt: TGTGCCAGCAGCCGCAGCTCCTACGAGCAGTACTTC
abundance: few; d_gene: NA; v_gene: TRBV30; j_gene: TRBJ1-2; CDR3aa: CAWSLEGTYGYTF; CDR3nt: TGTGCCTGGAGTCTGGAAGGCACCTATGGCTACACCTTC
abundance: NA; d_gene: NA; v_gene: TRBV14; j_gene: TRBJ2-1; CDR3aa: CASSPGGGATNEQFF; CDR3nt: TGTGCCAGCAGCCCCGGTGGCGGGGCCACCAATGAGCAGTTCTTC
abundance: NA; d_gene: TRBD1; v_gene: TRBV5-1; j_gene: TRBJ2-5; CDR3aa: CASSLRGQGAGETQYF; CDR3nt: TGCGCCAGCAGCTTGAGGGGACAGGGGGCGGGAGAGACCCAGTACTTC
abundance: NA; d_gene: NA; v_gene: TRBV7-8; j_gene: TRBJ2-1; CDR3aa: CASSPRTRILYNEQFF; CDR3nt: TGTGCCAGCAGCCCCCGAACTAGGATACTCTACAATGAGCAGTTCTTC
abundance: NA; d_gene: TRBD2; v_gene: TRBV7-9; j_gene: TRBJ2-1; CDR3aa: CASSSRPSGGSYNEQFF; CDR3nt: TGTGCCAGCAGCTCCCGACCTAGCGGGGGCTCCTACAATGAGCAGTTCTTC
abundance: NA; d_gene: NA; v_gene: TRBV4-2; j_gene: TRBJ1-2; CDR3aa: CASSQAGSYGYTF; CDR3nt: TGTGCCAGCAGCCAGGCCGGTTCCTATGGCTACACCTTC
abundance: NA; d_gene: TRBD2; v_gene: TRBV7-9; j_gene: TRBJ2-7; CDR3aa: CASSLGLAGSYEQYF; CDR3nt: TGTGCCAGCAGCTTAGGTCTAGCGGGGTCCTACGAGCAGTACTTC
abundance: NA; d_gene: NA; v_gene: TRBV19; j_gene: TRBJ2-1; CDR3aa: CASSIDRGRYGQFF; CDR3nt: TGTGCCAGTAGTATAGATCGGGGACGGTACGGGCAGTTCTTC
abundance: NA; d_gene: NA; v_gene: TRBV18; j_gene: TRBJ1-4; CDR3aa: CASSPDRPQGLFF; CDR3nt: TGTGCCAGCTCACCCGACAGGCCCCAAGGACTGTTTTTT